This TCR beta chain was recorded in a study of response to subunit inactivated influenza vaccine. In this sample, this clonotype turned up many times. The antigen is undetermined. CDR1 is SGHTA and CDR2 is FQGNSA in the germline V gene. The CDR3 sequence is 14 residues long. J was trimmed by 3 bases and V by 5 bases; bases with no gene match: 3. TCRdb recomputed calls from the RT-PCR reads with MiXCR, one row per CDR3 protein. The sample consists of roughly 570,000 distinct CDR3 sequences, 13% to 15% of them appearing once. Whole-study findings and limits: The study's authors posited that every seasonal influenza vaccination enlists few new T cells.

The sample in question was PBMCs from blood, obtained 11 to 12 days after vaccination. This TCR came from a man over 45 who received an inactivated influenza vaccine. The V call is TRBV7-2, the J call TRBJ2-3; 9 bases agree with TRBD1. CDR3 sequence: CASSRDRETDTQYF. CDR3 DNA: TGTGCCAGCAGCCGGGACAGGGAGACAGATACGCAGTATTTT.